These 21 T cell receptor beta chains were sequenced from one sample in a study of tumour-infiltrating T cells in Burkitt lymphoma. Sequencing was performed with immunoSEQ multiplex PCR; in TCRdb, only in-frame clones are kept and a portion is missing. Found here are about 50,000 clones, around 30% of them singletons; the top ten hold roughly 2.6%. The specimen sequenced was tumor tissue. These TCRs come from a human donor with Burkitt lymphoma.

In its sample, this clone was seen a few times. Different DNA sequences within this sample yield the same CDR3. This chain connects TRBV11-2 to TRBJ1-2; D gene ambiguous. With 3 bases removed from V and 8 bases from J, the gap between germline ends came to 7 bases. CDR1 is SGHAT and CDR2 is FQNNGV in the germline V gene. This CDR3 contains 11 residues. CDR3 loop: CASSLGGGYTF. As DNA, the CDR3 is TGTGCCAGCAGCTTGGGAGGCGGCTACACCTTC.

The CDR3 DNA sequence: TGTGCCAGCAGTGCCGGACACAACTACGAGCAGTACTTC. This codes for CASSAGHNYEQYF. The rearrangement uses TRBV6-1 and TRBJ2-7; D possibly corresponds to TRBD1 (5 bases). Between the trimmed V and J ends, which lost 4 bases and 3 bases, there was a span of 10 bases. Germline assignment: CDR1 MNHNS and CDR2 SASEGT. CDR3 length equals 13 residues.

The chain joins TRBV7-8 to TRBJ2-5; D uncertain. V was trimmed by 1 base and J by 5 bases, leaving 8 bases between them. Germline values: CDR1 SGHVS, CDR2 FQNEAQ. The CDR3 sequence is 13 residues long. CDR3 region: CASSLVLLETQYF. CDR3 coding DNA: TGTGCCAGCAGCTTAGTCCTACTCGAGACCCAGTACTTC.

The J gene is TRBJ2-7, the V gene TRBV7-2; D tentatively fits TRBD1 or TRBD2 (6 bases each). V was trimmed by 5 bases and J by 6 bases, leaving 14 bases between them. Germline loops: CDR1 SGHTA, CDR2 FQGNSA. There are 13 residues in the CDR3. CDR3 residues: CASSRPEGGEQYF. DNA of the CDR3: TGTGCCAGCAGCCGCCCGGAGGGGGGCGAGCAGTACTTC.

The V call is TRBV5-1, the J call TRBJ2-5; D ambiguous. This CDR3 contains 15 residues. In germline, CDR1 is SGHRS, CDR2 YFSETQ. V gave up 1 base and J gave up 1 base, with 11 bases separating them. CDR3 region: CASSLSVPGQETQYF. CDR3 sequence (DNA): TGCGCCAGCAGCTTGTCGGTCCCCGGCCAAGAGACCCAGTACTTC.

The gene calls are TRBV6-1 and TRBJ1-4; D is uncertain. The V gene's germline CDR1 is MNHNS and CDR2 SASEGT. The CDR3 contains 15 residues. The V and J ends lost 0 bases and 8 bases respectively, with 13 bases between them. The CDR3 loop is CASSEAGGIGEKLFF. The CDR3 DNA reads TGTGCCAGCAGTGAAGCTGGAGGTATAGGAGAAAAACTGTTTTTT.

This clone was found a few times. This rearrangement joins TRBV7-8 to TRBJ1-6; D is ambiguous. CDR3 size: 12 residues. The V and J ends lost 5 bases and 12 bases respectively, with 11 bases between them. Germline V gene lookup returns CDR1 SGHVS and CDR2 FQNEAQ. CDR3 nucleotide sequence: TGTGCCAGCAGCCCACCTAGAAGACCCCTCCACTTT. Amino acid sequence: CASSPPRRPLHF.

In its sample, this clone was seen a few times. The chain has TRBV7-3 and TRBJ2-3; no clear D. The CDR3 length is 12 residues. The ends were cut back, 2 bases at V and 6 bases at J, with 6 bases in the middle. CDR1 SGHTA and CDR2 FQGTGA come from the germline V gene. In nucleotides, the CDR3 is TGTGCCAGCAGCTTAGTGGGGGATACGCAGTATTTT. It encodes CASSLVGDTQYF.

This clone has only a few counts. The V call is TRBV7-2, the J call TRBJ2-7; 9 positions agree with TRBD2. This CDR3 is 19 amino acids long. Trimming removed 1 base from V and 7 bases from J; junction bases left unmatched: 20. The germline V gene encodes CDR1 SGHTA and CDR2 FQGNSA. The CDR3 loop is CASSLGTFGAGGPRREQYF. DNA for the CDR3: TGTGCCAGCAGCTTAGGGACCTTTGGAGCGGGGGGCCCCCGTCGGGAGCAGTACTTC.

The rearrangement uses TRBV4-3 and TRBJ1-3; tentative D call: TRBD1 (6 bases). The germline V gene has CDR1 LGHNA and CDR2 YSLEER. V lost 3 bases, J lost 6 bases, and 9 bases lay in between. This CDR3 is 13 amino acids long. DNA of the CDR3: TGCGCCAGCAGCCACTCAGGGGTAAACACCATATATTTT. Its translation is CASSHSGVNTIYF.

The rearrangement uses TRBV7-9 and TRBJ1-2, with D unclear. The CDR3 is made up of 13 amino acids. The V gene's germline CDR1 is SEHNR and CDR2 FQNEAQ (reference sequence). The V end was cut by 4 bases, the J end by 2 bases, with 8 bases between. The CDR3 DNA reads TGTGCCAGCAGCTCTGGACGGAACTATGGCTACACCTTC. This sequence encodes CASSSGRNYGYTF.

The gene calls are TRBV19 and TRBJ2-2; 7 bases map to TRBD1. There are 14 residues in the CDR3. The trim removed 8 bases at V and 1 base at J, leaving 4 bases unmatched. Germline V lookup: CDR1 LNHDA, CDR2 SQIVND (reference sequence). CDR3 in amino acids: CASAGTVNTGELFF. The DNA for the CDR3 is TGTGCCAGTGCCGGGACAGTGAACACCGGGGAGCTGTTTTTT. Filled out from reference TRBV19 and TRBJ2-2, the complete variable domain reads DGGITQSPKYLFRKEGQNVTLSCEQNLNHDAMYWYRQDPGQGLRLIYYSQIVNDFQKGDIAEGYSVSREKKESFPLTVTSAQKNPTAFYLCASAGTVNTGELFFGEGSRLTVL.

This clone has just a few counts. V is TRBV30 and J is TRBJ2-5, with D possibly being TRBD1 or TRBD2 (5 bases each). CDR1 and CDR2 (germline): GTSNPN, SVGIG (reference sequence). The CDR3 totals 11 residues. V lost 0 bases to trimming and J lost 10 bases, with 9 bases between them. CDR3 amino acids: CAWSVGGIQYF. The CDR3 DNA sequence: TGTGCCTGGAGTGTTGGGGGAATCCAGTACTTC.

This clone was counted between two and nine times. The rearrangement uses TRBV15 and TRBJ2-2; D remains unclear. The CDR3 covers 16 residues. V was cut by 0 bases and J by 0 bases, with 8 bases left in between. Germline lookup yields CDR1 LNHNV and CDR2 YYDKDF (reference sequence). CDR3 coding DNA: TGTGCCACCAGCAGAGATTTACGGACGAACACCGGGGAGCTGTTTTTT. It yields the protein CATSRDLRTNTGELFF.

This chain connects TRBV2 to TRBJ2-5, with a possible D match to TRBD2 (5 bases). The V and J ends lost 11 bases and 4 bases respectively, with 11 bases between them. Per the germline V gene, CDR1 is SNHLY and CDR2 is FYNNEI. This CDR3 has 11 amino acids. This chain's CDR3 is CAGRSGETQYF. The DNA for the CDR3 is TGTGCCGGACGAAGCGGAGAGACCCAGTACTTC.

The CDR3 DNA follows: TGCGCCAGCAGCCATACACAGTCGGCCACTGAAGCTTTCTTT. Translating gives CASSHTQSATEAFF. The chain joins TRBV4-3 to TRBJ1-1; no clear D gene. Trimming cost V 3 bases and J 4 bases, with 12 bases left between them. The CDR3 is made up of 14 amino acids. The V gene's germline CDR1 is LGHNA and CDR2 YSLEER.

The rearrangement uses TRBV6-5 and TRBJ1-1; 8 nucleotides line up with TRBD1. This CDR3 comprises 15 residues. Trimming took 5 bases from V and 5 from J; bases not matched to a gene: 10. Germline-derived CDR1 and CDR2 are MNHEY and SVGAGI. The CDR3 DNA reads TGTGCCAGCAGTCACCGACAGGGGAAAGGGACTGAAGCTTTCTTT. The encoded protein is CASSHRQGKGTEAFF.

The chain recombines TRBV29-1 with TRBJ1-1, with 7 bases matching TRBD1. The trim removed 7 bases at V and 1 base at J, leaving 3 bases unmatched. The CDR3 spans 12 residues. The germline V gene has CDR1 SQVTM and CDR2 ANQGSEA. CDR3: CSAWTGNTEAFF. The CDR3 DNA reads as TGCAGCGCATGGACAGGGAACACTGAAGCTTTCTTT. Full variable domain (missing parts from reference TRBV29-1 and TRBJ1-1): SAVISQKPSRDICQRGTSLTIQCQVDSQVTMMFWYRQQPGQSLTLIATANQGSEATYESGFVIDKFPISRPNLTFSTLTVSNMSPEDSSIYLCSAWTGNTEAFFGQGTRLTVV.

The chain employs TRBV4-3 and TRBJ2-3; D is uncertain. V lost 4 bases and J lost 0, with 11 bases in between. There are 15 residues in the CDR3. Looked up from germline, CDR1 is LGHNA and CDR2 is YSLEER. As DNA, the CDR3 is TGCGCCAGCAGCCCGACTCAACCTAGCACAGATACGCAGTATTTT. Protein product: CASSPTQPSTDTQYF.

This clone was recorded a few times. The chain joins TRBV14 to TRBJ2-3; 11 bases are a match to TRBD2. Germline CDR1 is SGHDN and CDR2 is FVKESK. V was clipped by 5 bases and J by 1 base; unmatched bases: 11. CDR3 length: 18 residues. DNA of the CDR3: TGTGCCAGCAGCGCAAGATTCACTAGCGGGGGACGCACAGATACGCAGTATTTT. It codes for CASSARFTSGGRTDTQYF.

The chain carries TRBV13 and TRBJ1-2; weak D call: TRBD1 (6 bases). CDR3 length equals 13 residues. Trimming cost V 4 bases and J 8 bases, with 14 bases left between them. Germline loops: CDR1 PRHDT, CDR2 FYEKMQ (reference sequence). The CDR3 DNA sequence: TGTGCCAGCAGCTCCTGGGGGGGGCTCGGCTACACCTTC. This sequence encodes CASSSWGGLGYTF.